The clone carrying this T cell receptor (beta chain) was detected many times. The sample belongs to a study of spatial heterogeneity in lung cancer. Time point indicated: sample taken at primary tumor resection. Germline CDR1 is SGHTA and CDR2 is FQGNSA. The CDR3 runs to 13 residues. V was pared by 5 bases and J by 3 bases, with 11 bases between. A unique molecular identifier was attached to every TCR cDNA molecule. Each CDR3 protein is one row after TCRdb ran MiXCR on the 5' RACE reads. In the table there are 40,000 or so distinct CDR3 sequences, 6% to 8% of which are singletons. This specimen consisted of PBMCs, obtained at surgery. The chain is built from TRBV7-2 and TRBJ2-7; D is uncertain. This TCR was recovered from a male donor with early-stage non-small cell lung cancer. CDR3 nucleotides: TGTGCCAGCAGCCGGGTCACCAACTACGAGCAGTACTTC. Translated: CASSRVTNYEQYF. Variable domain in full (rest from reference TRBV7-2 and TRBJ2-7): GAGVSQSPSNKVTEKGKDVELRCDPISGHTALYWYRQSLGQGLEFLIYFQGNSAPDKSGLPSDRFSAERTGGSVSTLTIQRTQQEDSAVYLCASSRVTNYEQYFGPGTRLTVT.